This TCR beta chain is from a study of T-cell reconstitution after alpha-beta-depleted transplantation in children. This CDR3 has 14 residues. Germline loops: CDR1 SNHLY, CDR2 FYNNEI. Trimming at V came to 9 bases and at J to 11 bases, leaving 13 bases not matched to a gene. This sample's TCRbeta library carried unique molecular identifier barcodes. TCRdb called the PCR reads again in MiXCR, with one record for every CDR3 protein. The table includes about 460,000 distinct CDR3 sequences, roughly an eighth detected once. This chain joins TRBV2 and TRBJ2-1; 10 nucleotides match TRBD1. The sequence derives from a human donor who donated a stem cell graft to a child with combined immunodeficiency. The specimen comprised PBMCs from the stem cell graft donor, sampled from the stem cell graft. As DNA, the CDR3 is TGTGCCAGATCCGGGACAGGGGTTTCGGATCAGCAGTTCTTC. This translates into CARSGTGVSDQQFF.